The 31 T cell receptor beta chains presented below share a single source sample, sequenced in a study of blood T cell repertoires in COVID-19. The assay was immunoSEQ multiplex PCR, and TCRdb's table has in-frame clones only and misses some. The sample contains 150,000 to 200,000 clones, over 80% of which appear only once. Sequenced sample: PBMCs or T cells enriched from blood (not recorded which). The receptors shown here come from an older man who had been exposed to COVID-19.

This chain links TRBV7-9 with TRBJ2-7; 8 bases are shared with TRBD2. Unmatched junction bases numbered 16, after V lost 5 bases and J lost 1 base. Looked up from germline, CDR1 is SEHNR and CDR2 is FQNEAQ (reference sequence). There are 18 residues in the CDR3. The CDR3 DNA is TGTGCCAGCAGCGATTTCATCGGGGGGGGACCCGGGTCCTACGAGCAGTACTTC. Its translation: CASSDFIGGGPGSYEQYF.

Only a few counts were recorded for this clone. This rearrangement joins TRBV28 to TRBJ2-1; 7 bases align to TRBD2. Germline CDR1 and CDR2: MDHEN and SYDVKM. The CDR3 is made up of 15 amino acids. Trimming took 4 bases from V and 3 from J; bases not matched to a gene: 6. This chain's CDR3 is CASSSPGLHYNEQFF. In nucleotides, the CDR3 is TGTGCCAGCAGTTCCCCGGGACTACACTACAATGAGCAGTTCTTC.

The chain uses TRBV25-1 and TRBJ1-2; D call uncertain. CDR1 is MGHDK and CDR2 is SYGVNS in the germline V gene. V was shortened by 2 bases and J by 2 bases, with 9 bases between the two germline ends. The CDR3 consists of 14 residues. CDR3 amino acids: CASSEEAGNYGYTF. CDR3 coding DNA: TGTGCCAGCAGTGAAGAGGCCGGCAACTATGGCTACACCTTC.

The chain employs TRBV6-5 and TRBJ2-7, with D uncertain. The CDR3 has 14 residues. Germline V gene lookup returns CDR1 MNHEY and CDR2 SVGAGI. V dropped 7 bases and J dropped 4 bases, with 17 bases sitting between them. CDR3 sequence (DNA): TGTGCCAGCAAGAGAGGCCAAATCGTATACGAGCAGTACTTC. It translates to CASKRGQIVYEQYF.

V gene TRBV6-2 or TRBV6-3 combines with J gene TRBJ1-6; tentatively, D is TRBD1 (6 bases). The CDR3 length is 18 residues. Germline V gene data show CDR1 as MNHEY and CDR2 as SVGEGT. V was clipped by 2 bases and J by 0 bases, with 14 bases between them. This chain's CDR3 is CASSYLRQVASYNSPLHF. The CDR3 bases are TGTGCCAGCAGTTACCTCCGACAGGTCGCCTCCTATAATTCACCCCTCCACTTT.

The chain joins TRBV4-1 to TRBJ2-2; TRBD1 matches at 9 bases. Losses at the gene ends were 3 bases for V and 6 bases for J; bases not matched to a gene: 2. Germline assignment: CDR1 MGHRA and CDR2 YSYEKL. The CDR3 contains 14 residues. The CDR3 sequence: CASSQGQGSGELFF. CDR3 sequence (DNA): TGCGCCAGCAGCCAGGGACAGGGCTCCGGGGAGCTGTTTTTT.

This clone was detected only once. The chain combines TRBV28 with TRBJ1-2; the D gene is possibly TRBD1 (6 bases). Trimming shortened V by 7 bases and J by 0 bases, and 9 bases separated the two germline ends. This CDR3 has 13 residues. Germline loops: CDR1 MDHEN, CDR2 SYDVKM. The CDR3 sequence is CASNRETNYGYTF. CDR3 coding DNA: TGTGCCAGCAACAGGGAGACTAACTATGGCTACACCTTC.

The chain links TRBV21-1 to TRBJ1-1. TRBV21-1 is an annotated pseudogene. The CDR3 consists of 14 residues. The CDR3 is CASSKGPGNTEAFF. The CDR3 bases are TGTGCCAGCAGCAAAGGGCCGGGGAACACTGAAGCTTTCTTT.

The chain combines TRBV5-4 with TRBJ2-4; D is ambiguous. CDR1 SGHNT and CDR2 YYREEE come from the germline V gene (reference sequence). CDR3 length: 16 residues. The ends were cut back, 2 bases at V and 6 bases at J, with 18 bases in the middle. CDR3 amino acids: CASSLRSPGRTNIQYF. The DNA for the CDR3 is TGTGCCAGCAGCTTAAGATCCCCTGGCAGAACAAACATTCAGTACTTC.

The V gene is TRBV7-2, the J gene TRBJ1-1, with 9 bases fitting TRBD1. Germline V gene sequence: CDR1 SGHTA, CDR2 FQGNSA. The trim removed 2 bases at V and 6 bases at J, leaving 4 bases unmatched. The CDR3 spans 14 residues. The CDR3 DNA sequence: TGTGCCAGCAGCTTACTACAGGGGGCCTCTGAAGCTTTCTTT. It encodes CASSLLQGASEAFF.

The chain is built from TRBV28 and TRBJ1-4, with TRBD1 identical over 10 bases. CDR1 and CDR2 from the germline V gene are MDHEN and SYDVKM. There are 16 residues in the CDR3. Germline trimming cut 3 bases from V and 4 bases from J; bases unmatched to any gene: 5. The CDR3 bases are TGTGCCAGCAGTTTTGACAGGGGGCGGGGTAATGAAAAACTGTTTTTT. As protein: CASSFDRGRGNEKLFF.

The V gene is TRBV3-1 (or the pseudogene TRBV3-2), the J gene TRBJ1-4; no reliable D call. V lost 0 bases and J lost 8, with 13 bases in between. Germline-derived CDR1 and CDR2 are LGHDT and YNNKEL (reference sequence). The CDR3 loop spans 15 amino acids. The CDR3 is CASSQDGQRREKLFF. CDR3 nucleotides: TGTGCCAGCAGCCAAGATGGGCAGAGGAGGGAAAAACTGTTTTTT.

This clone was picked up a small number of times. The gene calls are TRBV7-2 and TRBJ2-1; 10 nucleotides match TRBD2. Losses at the gene ends were 5 bases for V and 5 bases for J; bases not matched to a gene: 9. CDR3 length: 16 amino acids. The germline V gene encodes CDR1 SGHTA and CDR2 FQGNSA. CDR3 in amino acids: CASSPPGLALNNEQFF. In DNA form, the CDR3 reads TGTGCCAGCAGCCCCCCGGGACTAGCGCTAAACAATGAGCAGTTCTTC.

V usage is TRBV23-1 and J usage is TRBJ1-1; weak D call: TRBD1 (5 bases). TRBV23-1 is an ORF, with its function uncertain. Between the trimmed V and J ends, which lost 6 bases and 1 base, there was a span of 9 bases. The CDR3 has 13 residues. The CDR3 nucleotides are TGCGCCAGCAGAAGACAGTGGAACACTGAAGCTTTCTTT. Protein: CASRRQWNTEAFF.

The chain couples TRBV10-3 to TRBJ1-1; 7 nucleotides align to TRBD1. Per the germline V gene, CDR1 is ENHRY and CDR2 is SYGVKD. The CDR3 sequence is 14 residues long. Trimming cost V 4 bases and J 3 bases; bases outside gene matches: 5. This chain's CDR3 is CAISVTGAYTEAFF. The CDR3 coding sequence is TGTGCCATCAGTGTAACAGGGGCCTACACTGAAGCTTTCTTT.

In DNA, the CDR3 is TGTGCCAGCAGTGAACGACAGGTCAGCTCGCCCCAGCATTTT. Its translation is CASSERQVSSPQHF. This chain joins TRBV6-1 and TRBJ1-5, with D perhaps matching TRBD1 (6 bases). Trimming stripped 2 bases from V and 9 bases from J, with 14 bases between. This CDR3 has 14 residues. CDR1 is MNHNS and CDR2 is SASEGT in the germline V gene.

The CDR3 DNA is TGTGCCAGTAGTATCGCAGGGGCGAACACCGGGGAGCTGTTTTTT. This encodes CASSIAGANTGELFF. The chain employs TRBV19 and TRBJ2-2; a weak D match, TRBD1 (6 bases). In germline, CDR1 is LNHDA, CDR2 SQIVND (reference sequence). The CDR3 totals 15 residues. V was clipped by 3 bases and J by 0 bases, with 8 bases between them.

The chain uses TRBV5-4 and TRBJ2-7; TRBD1 is a possible D gene (5 bases). The germline V gene encodes CDR1 SGHNT and CDR2 YYREEE (reference sequence). The CDR3 covers 14 residues. Trimming cost V 0 bases and J 7 bases, with 14 bases left between them. The CDR3 is CASSLVQGMGEQYF. The DNA of the CDR3 is TGTGCCAGCAGCTTGGTTCAGGGTATGGGGGAGCAGTACTTC.

The chain uses TRBV7-9 and TRBJ1-1; D is unresolved. Trimming stripped 4 bases from V and 4 bases from J, with 7 bases between. Germline values: CDR1 SEHNR, CDR2 FQNEAQ (reference sequence). The CDR3 is 12 amino acids. CDR3 loop: CASSSYATEAFF. DNA for the CDR3: TGTGCCAGCAGCTCCTATGCCACTGAAGCTTTCTTT.

The chain employs TRBV24-1 and TRBJ2-1; no clear D. This CDR3 is built from 12 residues. Looked up from germline, CDR1 is KGHDR and CDR2 is SFDVKD. Trimming stripped 5 bases from V and 2 bases from J, with 3 bases between. CDR3 sequence: CATSAAYNEQFF. CDR3 DNA: TGTGCCACCAGTGCCGCCTACAATGAGCAGTTCTTC.

This clone is a singleton in its sample. This rearrangement joins TRBV18 to TRBJ2-7; 8 bases are shared with TRBD1. Germline-derived CDR1 and CDR2 are KGHSH and LQKENI. The CDR3 consists of 13 residues. After removal of 6 bases from V and 3 bases from J, the junction contained 4 bases not matched to a gene. The chain's CDR3 is CASSPGTGYEQYF. The CDR3 DNA is TGTGCCAGCTCGCCCGGGACAGGCTACGAGCAGTACTTC.

The chain combines TRBV7-2 with TRBJ1-5; D not certain. The CDR3 contains 13 residues. Germline CDR1 and CDR2: SGHTA and FQGNSA. With 1 base removed from V and 3 bases from J, the gap between germline ends came to 4 bases. The CDR3 DNA follows: TGTGCCAGCAGCTTAGGTATCAATCAGCCCCAGCATTTT. Protein: CASSLGINQPQHF.

The V call is TRBV11-3, the J call TRBJ2-3, with 9 bases identical to TRBD2. The V segment lost 5 bases and the J segment 1 base; nucleotides outside the gene matches: 7. Germline values: CDR1 SGHNT, CDR2 YENEEA. CDR3 length: 16 amino acids. CDR3 region: CASSQGLAYGTDTQYF. The CDR3 DNA is TGTGCCAGCAGCCAGGGACTAGCTTACGGCACAGATACGCAGTATTTT.

The chain recombines TRBV4-2 with TRBJ1-2, with no clear D. Trimming stripped 4 bases from V and 4 bases from J, with 16 bases between. Per the germline V gene, CDR1 is LGHNA and CDR2 is YNFKEQ. CDR3 size: 15 residues. The CDR3 sequence: CASSPDFEPGYGYTF. CDR3 bases: TGTGCCAGCAGCCCGGATTTTGAACCGGGCTATGGCTACACCTTC.

The rearrangement links TRBV15 to TRBJ2-7, with 7 bases matching TRBD1. The CDR3 has 15 residues. Germline values: CDR1 LNHNV, CDR2 YYDKDF (reference sequence). Germline trimming cut 5 bases from V and 7 bases from J; bases unmatched to any gene: 14. The CDR3 nucleotides read TGTGCCACCAGCTATGCACAGGGGCCCCTCTGGGAGCAGTACTTC. This translates into CATSYAQGPLWEQYF.

The chain combines TRBV2 with TRBJ2-7; 9 bases line up with TRBD1. V shed 8 bases, J shed 1 base, and the junction held 0 bases outside the gene matches. The germline V gene encodes CDR1 SNHLY and CDR2 FYNNEI. The length of the CDR3 is 12 residues. This CDR3 reads CASDRGSYEQYF. CDR3 DNA sequence: TGTGCCAGCGACAGGGGGTCCTACGAGCAGTACTTC.

The chain links TRBV29-1 to TRBJ2-1, with 14 positions matching TRBD2. Trimming removed 4 bases from V and 6 bases from J; junction bases left unmatched: 8. The CDR3 sequence is 16 residues long. Germline V lookup: CDR1 SQVTM, CDR2 ANQGSEA. CDR3 sequence: CSVVSPGLAGVNEQFF. In DNA, the CDR3 is TGCAGCGTTGTGTCCCCGGGACTAGCGGGGGTCAATGAGCAGTTCTTC.

V gene TRBV3-1 (or the pseudogene TRBV3-2) combines with J gene TRBJ1-4; 7 positions match TRBD1. Germline CDR1 reads LGHDT; CDR2 reads YNNKEL (reference sequence). J gave up 0 bases and V 6 bases, and 7 bases lay outside the gene matches. The CDR3 has 16 residues. CDR3 protein: CASRTTGTPTNEKLFF. The CDR3 DNA reads as TGTGCCAGCAGGACGACAGGGACCCCAACTAATGAAAAACTGTTTTTT.

The chain uses TRBV4-3 and TRBJ1-2, with 8 positions matching TRBD1. This CDR3 is 14 amino acids long. Per germline, CDR1 LGHNA and CDR2 YSLEER. The junction had 9 bases not matched to a gene; V was cut back by 4 bases and J by 8 bases. CDR3 in amino acids: CASSLTTGADGYTF. The CDR3 nucleotides are TGCGCCAGCAGCCTAACGACAGGGGCGGACGGCTACACCTTC.

This sequence joins TRBV4-2 and TRBJ1-4; TRBD1 is a possible D gene (6 bases). CDR1 LGHNA and CDR2 YNFKEQ come from the germline V gene. V was trimmed by 0 bases and J by 8 bases, leaving 13 bases between them. The CDR3 consists of 15 residues. CDR3 DNA: TGTGCCAGCAGCCAAGAGACAGGCGGCGTCGAAAAACTGTTTTTT. It is translated as CASSQETGGVEKLFF.

The chain has TRBV19 and TRBJ1-2; perhaps TRBD1 as D (6 bases). Trimming pared 7 bases from V and 5 bases from J, leaving 29 bases between. Germline CDR1 and CDR2: LNHDA and SQIVND (reference sequence). The CDR3 length is 18 residues. The CDR3, as DNA: TGTGCCAGTACCCCCTTCGGAATCTCCGGACAGACGGGATATGGCTACACCTTC. Its translation is CASTPFGISGQTGYGYTF.